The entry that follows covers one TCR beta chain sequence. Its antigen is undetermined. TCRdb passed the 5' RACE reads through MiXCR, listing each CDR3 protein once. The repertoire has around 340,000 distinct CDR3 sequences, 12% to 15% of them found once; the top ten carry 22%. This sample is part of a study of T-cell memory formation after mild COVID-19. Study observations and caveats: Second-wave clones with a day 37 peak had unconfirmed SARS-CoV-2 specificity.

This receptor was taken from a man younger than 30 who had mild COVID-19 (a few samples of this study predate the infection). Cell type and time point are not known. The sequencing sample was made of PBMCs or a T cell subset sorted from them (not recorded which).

The CDR3 nucleotides are TGTGCCAGCAGCCCCGGAGGCCTGACTAATGAAAAACTGTTTTTT. Its protein product is CASSPGGLTNEKLFF. The chain has TRBV4-2 and TRBJ1-4; D is undetermined. Germline values: CDR1 LGHNA, CDR2 YNFKEQ. Trimming shortened V by 4 bases and J by 2 bases, and 11 bases separated the two germline ends. This CDR3 is built from 15 residues.